A selection of T cell receptor beta chains follows, all from one sample in a study of cytomegalovirus exposure and HLA in healthy donors. Profiled with immunoSEQ multiplex PCR; TCRdb holds only in-frame clones, not every one. Its table lists 35,000 to 50,000 clones. The sequenced sample consisted of PBMCs. These receptors came from a woman under 40 in good health and CMV-seropositive. The CDR3 runs from the conserved cysteine through the conserved F or W. D genes are given only for firm matches.

v_gene	d_gene	j_gene	CDR3nt	CDR3aa
TRBV11-3	TRBD1	TRBJ1-4	TGTGCCAGCAGCATACTGACAGGGACTAATGAAAAACTGTTTTTT	CASSILTGTNEKLFF
TRBV5-1	TRBD1	TRBJ1-1	TGCGCCAGCAGCTTCCAGACAGGGGCTTCGGGAGAAGCTTTCTTT	CASSFQTGASGEAFF
TRBV7-2	TRBD2	TRBJ2-1	TGTGCCAGCAGCCGGACTAGCGGCGAATACAATGAGCAGTTCTTC	CASSRTSGEYNEQFF
TRBV6-4	-	TRBJ2-1	TGTGCCAGCAGCTCCACCCGCGGAGCCTACAATGAGCAGTTCTTC	CASSSTRGAYNEQFF
TRBV7-9	-	TRBJ2-7	TGTGCCAGCACCCCATCACCACTCAACGAGCAGTACTTC	CASTPSPLNEQYF
TRBV5-1	TRBD1	TRBJ2-1	TGCGCCAGCAGCTTGGCCTTCCCGGGACAGGGATACAATGAGCAGTTCTTC	CASSLAFPGQGYNEQFF
TRBV2	TRBD1	TRBJ2-1	TGTGCCAGCAGCATCAGGACAGGGGGGAATGAGCAGTTCTTC	CASSIRTGGNEQFF
TRBV7-9	-	TRBJ2-1	TGTGCCAGCAGCTTAGCGATTGTCGAGGTATACGAGCAGTTCTTC	CASSLAIVEVYEQFF
TRBV14	TRBD2	TRBJ2-3	TGTGCCAGCAGCATGAGCGGGGGGGCAGATACGCAGTATTTT	CASSMSGGADTQYF
TRBV20-1	-	TRBJ1-2	TGCAGTGCACCATACGGGGGCTACACCTTC	CSAPYGGYTF
TRBV5-6	-	TRBJ2-7	TGTGCCAGCAGTTCCGGCTCCTACGAGCAGTACTTC	CASSSGSYEQYF
TRBV7-9	-	TRBJ2-7	TGTGCCAGCAGCTTAGCGTCTTGGCTAGAAAGTGGCGAGCAGTACTTC	CASSLASWLESGEQYF
TRBV5-1	-	TRBJ1-3	TGCGCCAGCAGCTTGAGCGCGAGGGGTATCCGGGAGCGAAACACCATATATTTT	CASSLSARGIRERNTIYF
TRBV11-3	-	TRBJ1-1	TGTGCCAGCAGCTTAGGTCTGGGGAGGAGCACTGAAGCTTTCTTT	CASSLGLGRSTEAFF
TRBV6-6	-	TRBJ1-1	TGTGCCAGCAGACAGACAGGCCATGGCGCTGAAGCTTTCTTT	CASRQTGHGAEAFF
TRBV7-9	-	TRBJ2-5	TGTGCCAGCAGCTCTACTTACAGCCGGGGGCAAGAGACCCAGTACTTC	CASSSTYSRGQETQYF
TRBV10-3	TRBD1	TRBJ2-7	TGTGCCATCAGTTGGACAGGCGGCGACGAGCAGTACTTC	CAISWTGGDEQYF
TRBV9	TRBD1	TRBJ2-2	TGTGCCAGCAGCGTAAGCCAGGGGGCGGCCGGGGAGCTGTTTTTT	CASSVSQGAAGELFF
TRBV7-9	TRBD1	TRBJ2-7	TGTGCCAGCAGCCCCAAGCCAGGGGGTCCGGAAAACGAGCAGTACTTC	CASSPKPGGPENEQYF
TRBV14	TRBD2	TRBJ2-5	TGTGCCAGCAGCCAAGTTGGCGCGTTGGGACTAGCGGGACCCCAGTACTTC	CASSQVGALGLAGPQYF
TRBV30	-	TRBJ2-5	TGTGCCTGGACAGGGCAAGAGACCCAGTACTTC	CAWTGQETQYF
TRBV6-4	TRBD1	TRBJ1-4	TGTGCCAGCAGTGACTCCACCGGGACAGGGGTCGAAAAACTGTTTTTT	CASSDSTGTGVEKLFF
TRBV18	-	TRBJ1-1	TGTGCCAGCTCACCATCCGAGACAGGGAACACTGAAGCTTTCTTT	CASSPSETGNTEAFF
TRBV7-6	-	TRBJ1-1	TGTGCCAGCAGCTTAGGTTTTTTGTCGTTGGGGAGAGTGAACACTGAAGCTTTCTTT	CASSLGFLSLGRVNTEAFF
TRBV28	TRBD1	TRBJ1-5	TGTGCCAGCAGTTTACTACGCCTGGACAGGGGGCGATTTCAGCCCCAGCATTTT	CASSLLRLDRGRFQPQHF
TRBV28	TRBD2	TRBJ2-7	TGTGCCACGCGGGAGCTCGGGGGGTACTCCTACGAGCAGTACTTC	CATRELGGYSYEQYF
TRBV11-2	TRBD2	TRBJ2-7	TGTGCCAGCACCAGACTAGCGGGGGCTCTCTACGAGCAGTACTTC	CASTRLAGALYEQYF
TRBV2	-	TRBJ1-1	TGTGCCAGCATTCGACAGTCGAACGCTGAAGCTTTCTTT	CASIRQSNAEAFF
TRBV18	TRBD1	TRBJ1-2	TGTGCCAGCACAACCGGGACAGGGAACTATGGCTACACCTTC	CASTTGTGNYGYTF
TRBV19	-	TRBJ1-5	TGTGCCAGTAGGATGCGGGAGTCCAATCAGCCCCAGCATTTT	CASRMRESNQPQHF
TRBV27	TRBD1	TRBJ1-1	TGTGCCAGCAGTTATTATTTCGGGGACAGGGGAACTGAAGCTTTCTTT	CASSYYFGDRGTEAFF
TRBV6-1	TRBD1	TRBJ2-7	TGTGCCAGCAGAACTGGACAGGGAGCCCCCTACGAGCAGTACTTC	CASRTGQGAPYEQYF
TRBV7-2	-	TRBJ2-7	TGTGCCAGCAGCCCACGATTAGGACAGTTCTACGAGCAGTACTTC	CASSPRLGQFYEQYF
TRBV5-1	TRBD2	TRBJ2-5	TGCGCCAGCAGCTTGGTACTAGCGGGGGGGCAAGAGACCCAGTACTTC	CASSLVLAGGQETQYF
TRBV5-1	TRBD1	TRBJ2-7	TGCGCCAGCAGCATCTGGGACAGGGAGGAGCAGTACTTC	CASSIWDREEQYF
TRBV7-9	-	TRBJ2-3	TGTGCCAGCAGCTTTCGTCCCCTGGCATCTAGCACAGATACGCAGTATTTT	CASSFRPLASSTDTQYF
TRBV7-9	-	TRBJ2-2	TGTGCCAGCAGCCAGCTCCAGACAGGGACTGATCCCGGGGAGCTGTTTTTT	CASSQLQTGTDPGELFF
TRBV7-9	-	TRBJ2-6	TGTGCCAGCAGGTCATCATGGGCCAACGTCCTGACTTTC	CASRSSWANVLTF
TRBV29-1	TRBD2	TRBJ2-1	TGCAGCGTTGCTCTAGCGGGGGGCCAGAATGAGCAGTTCTTC	CSVALAGGQNEQFF
TRBV2	TRBD1	TRBJ1-5	TGTGCCAGCTCGGGACAGGGGGCGATTCAGCCCCAGCATTTT	CASSGQGAIQPQHF
TRBV21-1	-	TRBJ2-1	TGTGCCAGCAGCAAAGCGCTCACTAGCGGGGGGAATGAGCAGTTCTTC	CASSKALTSGGNEQFF
TRBV6-5	TRBD1	TRBJ2-3	TGTGCCAGCAGTTATGGTCCCGGGACAGGGACAGATACGCAGTATTTT	CASSYGPGTGTDTQYF
TRBV29-1	-	TRBJ2-3	TGCAGCGTTCAACAGGGTGCGGAAACAGATACGCAGTATTTT	CSVQQGAETDTQYF
TRBV19	TRBD1	TRBJ2-7	TGTGCCAGTAGTACGGGACAGGGGGCTGGCGAGCAGTACTTC	CASSTGQGAGEQYF
TRBV10-2	TRBD1	TRBJ2-7	TGCGCCAGCAGACAGGGGGTACCCTACGAGCAGTACTTC	CASRQGVPYEQYF